The 32 T cell receptor beta chains below all came from one sample that was sequenced in a study of blood T cell repertoires in COVID-19. Profiled with immunoSEQ multiplex PCR; TCRdb holds only in-frame clones, not every one. The sample has fewer than 150,000 clones; 84% are singletons. Sequencing was done on a sample of peripheral blood. Receptors originate from a human donor in a cohort sampled during active COVID-19.

The rearrangement joins TRBV7-9 to TRBJ1-4; 11 positions agree with TRBD1. The CDR3 spans 16 residues. Germline CDR1 SEHNR, CDR2 FQNEAQ (reference sequence). V lost 2 bases and J lost 2; bases outside the gene matches: 1. As DNA, the CDR3 is TGTGCCAGCAGCTTAAGGGACAGGGGGACTAATGAAAAACTGTTTTTT. Encoded protein: CASSLRDRGTNEKLFF.

The gene calls are TRBV7-8 and TRBJ2-3; TRBD2 matches at 7 bases. J lost 0 bases, V lost 1 base, and 4 bases had no gene match. This CDR3 is 16 amino acids long. Germline V gene lookup returns CDR1 SGHVS and CDR2 FQNEAQ. CDR3 residues: CASSLGWRGSTDTQYF. DNA for the CDR3: TGTGCCAGCAGCTTAGGGTGGCGGGGGAGCACAGATACGCAGTATTTT.

This sequence joins TRBV6-5 and TRBJ1-6; D uncertain. Germline V gene sequence: CDR1 MNHEY, CDR2 SVGAGI. Trimming took off 2 bases at V and 7 bases at J, with 9 bases between the two ends. The CDR3 totals 14 residues. CDR3 nucleotides: TGTGCCAGCAGTTACGAGGCGGGAAATTCACCCCTCCACTTT. Encoded protein: CASSYEAGNSPLHF.

A few counts support this clone. The chain couples TRBV7-2 to TRBJ2-1, with a weak D call TRBD2 (5 bases). Per germline, CDR1 SGHTA and CDR2 FQGNSA. The CDR3 covers 15 residues. V lost 1 base and J 4 bases, leaving 11 bases between the germline ends. The CDR3 loop reads CASSLDLGGYNEQFF. CDR3 DNA sequence: TGTGCCAGCAGCTTAGATCTCGGCGGGTACAATGAGCAGTTCTTC.

In the case of this clone: Other DNA sequences from this sample encode an identical CDR3 as well. V and J are TRBV5-1 and TRBJ1-5; D gene uncertain. The V end lost 0 bases, the J end lost 0 bases, and 7 bases lay between the germline ends. CDR1 SGHRS and CDR2 YFSETQ come from the germline V gene. The CDR3 contains 15 residues. The CDR3 coding sequence is TGCGCCAGCAGCTTGGGAGGTAATAGCAATCAGCCCCAGCATTTT. Protein product: CASSLGGNSNQPQHF.

Comment on this clone: A much larger clone lies a single base off, so this may be a read error. The genes are TRBV3-1 (or the pseudogene TRBV3-2) and TRBJ2-7, with D hard to call. The CDR3 consists of 12 residues. Deletions cut 4 bases from V and 4 bases from J, with 8 bases between. Germline CDR1 and CDR2: LGHDT and YNNKEL (reference sequence). Here the CDR3 DNA reads TGTGCCAGCAGCCCCTCCCCGTACGAGCAGTACTTC. Translation: CASSPSPYEQYF.

In this sample, this clone turned up once. This chain joins TRBV3-1 (or the pseudogene TRBV3-2) and TRBJ2-1, with 7 bases that match TRBD1. The ends lost 5 bases at V and 3 bases at J; junction bases unmatched: 7. This CDR3 is 15 amino acids long. In germline, CDR1 is LGHDT, CDR2 YNNKEL (reference sequence). CDR3 amino acids: CASSSTGINYNEQFF. The DNA for the CDR3 is TGTGCCAGCAGCTCGACAGGGATAAACTACAATGAGCAGTTCTTC.

The chain joins TRBV7-7 to TRBJ2-2; TRBD2 might be the D (5 bases). The V and J ends lost 6 bases and 0 bases respectively, with 17 bases between them. The CDR3 totals 17 residues. The germline V gene encodes CDR1 SSHAT and CDR2 FNYEAQ (reference sequence). In DNA, the CDR3 is TGTGCCAGCAGTCCTCTCCCGGGATACACGAACACCGGGGAGCTGTTTTTT. This encodes CASSPLPGYTNTGELFF.

V and J are TRBV5-1 and TRBJ2-3; D perhaps matches TRBD2 (5 bases). The ends were cut back, 1 base at V and 4 bases at J, with 13 bases in the middle. Germline V CDR1 and CDR2: SGHRS, YFSETQ. The CDR3 spans 15 residues. The DNA of the CDR3 is TGCGCCAGCAGCTTGACCGGACTCTCCGCAGATACGCAGTATTTT. Protein product: CASSLTGLSADTQYF.

The V gene is TRBV6-5, the J gene TRBJ2-1, with 12 bases aligning to TRBD2. V dropped 4 bases and J dropped 6; count of bases not matched to a gene: 7. CDR1 and CDR2 (germline): MNHEY, SVGAGI. The CDR3 loop spans 16 amino acids. CDR3 residues: CASSSLAGGLGNEQFF. CDR3 bases: TGTGCCAGCAGTTCTCTAGCGGGGGGGCTGGGCAATGAGCAGTTCTTC.

This sequence joins TRBV19 and TRBJ1-2; 8 bases agree with TRBD1. This CDR3 is built from 15 residues. Trimming took 5 bases from V and 5 from J; bases not matched to a gene: 10. Looked up from germline, CDR1 is LNHDA and CDR2 is SQIVND (reference sequence). The CDR3 DNA reads TGTGCCAGTAGTCCGGGACAGGCTCTTCGGTATGGCTACACCTTC. It specifies CASSPGQALRYGYTF.

Of note for this clone: One end of the junction fails to match germline, which may point to a read error. This CDR3 reads CASSPDLSSEQYF. The CDR3 DNA is TGTGCCAGCTCACCAGACTTGTCCTCCGAGCAGTACTTC. J is TRBJ2-7 and V is TRBV18, with D uncertain. The CDR3 covers 13 residues. Germline loops: CDR1 KGHSH, CDR2 LQKENI. Full variable domain (missing parts from reference TRBV18 and TRBJ2-7): NAGVMQNPRHLVRRRGQEARLRCSPMKGHSHVYWYRQLPEEGLKFMVYLQKENIIDESGMPKERFSAEFPKEGPSILRIQQVVRGDSAAYFCASSPDLSSEQYFGPGTRLTVT.

V gene TRBV7-8 combines with J gene TRBJ1-1; the D is unclear. The germline V and J ends were trimmed by 3 bases and 6 bases, with 11 bases remaining between them. Looked up from germline, CDR1 is SGHVS and CDR2 is FQNEAQ. The CDR3 sequence is 13 residues long. This CDR3 is CASSLTHGAEAFF. Written as DNA, the CDR3 is TGTGCCAGCAGCTTGACTCACGGGGCTGAAGCTTTCTTT.

The chain combines TRBV6-5 with TRBJ2-7, with D possibly matching TRBD1 (5 bases). Germline V CDR1 and CDR2: MNHEY, SVGAGI. V lost 8 bases and J 3 bases, leaving 17 bases between the germline ends. This CDR3 has 14 residues. CDR3 sequence (DNA): TGTGCCAGCGTTAAGGCAGGGCAAAACTACGAGCAGTACTTC. This codes for CASVKAGQNYEQYF.

This chain uses TRBV6-5 with TRBJ1-2; the D is unclear. CDR1 is MNHEY and CDR2 is SVGAGI in the germline V gene. The CDR3 extends over 10 amino acids. V shed 9 bases and J shed 8 bases, with 10 bases lying between them. CDR3 bases: TGTGCCAGTGGGGAGAGGGGCTACACCTTC. Translated: CASGERGYTF.

The chain has TRBV27 and TRBJ2-7; D possibly corresponds to TRBD1 (6 bases). Trimming took 8 bases from V and 2 from J, leaving 16 bases between them. The CDR3 extends over 14 amino acids. Germline values: CDR1 MNHEY, CDR2 SMNVEV (reference sequence). The CDR3 is CASAPPGQPYEQYF. The DNA of the CDR3 is TGTGCCAGCGCCCCTCCTGGACAGCCCTACGAGCAGTACTTC.

The J gene is TRBJ1-1, the V gene TRBV7-8, with TRBD1 matching 7 bases. CDR1 and CDR2 from the germline V gene are SGHVS and FQNEAQ. V lost 1 base and J lost 0; bases outside the gene matches: 2. This CDR3 has 15 amino acids. DNA of the CDR3: TGTGCCAGCAGCTTAGTACAGGGGATGAACACTGAAGCTTTCTTT. This codes for CASSLVQGMNTEAFF.

The V and J genes are TRBV5-1 and TRBJ2-2; 7 positions match TRBD1. Germline lookup yields CDR1 SGHRS and CDR2 YFSETQ. CDR3 length equals 14 residues. Trimming cost V 4 bases and J 7 bases; bases outside gene matches: 7. In nucleotides, the CDR3 is TGCGCCAGCAGCCAGGGACAGCAAAGCGGGGAGCTGTTTTTT. As protein: CASSQGQQSGELFF.

V is TRBV18 and J is TRBJ1-2; D is uncertain. Trimming removed 0 bases at V and 7 bases at J, with 18 bases between. CDR1 KGHSH and CDR2 LQKENI come from the germline V gene. This CDR3 is 16 amino acids long. The CDR3 region is CASSPPSIQPLFGYTF. Here the CDR3 DNA reads TGTGCCAGCTCACCACCGAGCATCCAACCCCTATTTGGCTACACCTTC. Full variable domain (outside the CDR3, taken from reference TRBV18 and TRBJ1-2): NAGVMQNPRHLVRRRGQEARLRCSPMKGHSHVYWYRQLPEEGLKFMVYLQKENIIDESGMPKERFSAEFPKEGPSILRIQQVVRGDSAAYFCASSPPSIQPLFGYTFGSGTRLTVV.

The chain employs TRBV15 and TRBJ1-6; D remains ambiguous. Germline CDR1 reads LNHNV; CDR2 reads YYDKDF (reference sequence). V shed 4 bases and J shed 9 bases, with 16 bases lying between them. The CDR3 has 15 residues. The CDR3 nucleotides read TGTGCCACCAGCACAGACCGGGGTATCGCTTCACCCCTCCACTTT. Translation: CATSTDRGIASPLHF.

The rearrangement links TRBV4-1 to TRBJ2-3, with 7 nucleotides matching TRBD2. The CDR3 runs 17 residues. Per germline, CDR1 MGHRA and CDR2 YSYEKL. The J segment lost 2 bases and the V segment lost 1 base, leaving 9 bases of the junction unmatched. The CDR3, as DNA: TGCGCCAGCAGCCAAGGACTAGCTCCCCCTTCCACAGATACGCAGTATTTT. Protein product: CASSQGLAPPSTDTQYF.

CDR3 residues: CASSLSRLALGNEQFF. The CDR3 nucleotides are TGTGCCAGCAGCTTGTCTAGGCTAGCGCTCGGCAATGAGCAGTTCTTC. This chain joins TRBV5-8 and TRBJ2-1; TRBD2 might be the D (6 bases). V was trimmed by 1 base and J by 6 bases, leaving 17 bases between them. The CDR3 runs 16 residues. Germline CDR1 reads SGHTS; CDR2 reads YDEGEE.

The chain joins TRBV24-1 to TRBJ2-6; possible D gene TRBD1, 6 bases. The V gene's germline CDR1 is KGHDR and CDR2 SFDVKD. CDR3 length: 13 residues. V was pared by 12 bases and J by 0 bases, with 8 bases between. This chain's CDR3 is CAAGDSGANVLTF. CDR3 in DNA: TGTGCCGCAGGGGACTCTGGGGCCAACGTCCTGACTTTC.

This chain joins TRBV27 and TRBJ1-2; D is undetermined. The V gene lost 5 bases and the J gene lost 0 bases, with 16 bases spanning the gap. In germline, CDR1 is MNHEY, CDR2 SMNVEV (reference sequence). The CDR3 covers 16 residues. The CDR3: CASSPLPGWANYGYTF. The CDR3 DNA reads as TGTGCCAGCAGTCCCCTCCCAGGATGGGCTAACTATGGCTACACCTTC.

V usage is TRBV24-1 and J usage is TRBJ1-2; D unclear. Germline CDR1 reads KGHDR; CDR2 reads SFDVKD. The CDR3 is 16 amino acids. Trimming took off 0 bases at V and 3 bases at J, with 13 bases between the two ends. The DNA for the CDR3 is TGTGCCACCAGTGATTTGGCCGGTCGGAGACACTATGGCTACACCTTC. Translated: CATSDLAGRRHYGYTF.

The J gene is TRBJ1-5, the V gene TRBV30; a weak D match, TRBD1 (6 bases). Trimming took 1 base from V and 5 from J, leaving 15 bases between them. The germline V gene has CDR1 GTSNPN and CDR2 SVGIG (reference sequence). This CDR3 has 15 residues. The DNA for the CDR3 is TGTGCCTGGAGTGCCGAGCGGGGACAATATCAGCCCCAGCATTTT. Its protein product is CAWSAERGQYQPQHF.

The chain carries TRBV5-8 and TRBJ2-3, with TRBD2 as a possible D gene (6 bases). Germline loops: CDR1 SGHTS, CDR2 YDEGEE. Between the trimmed V and J ends, which lost 0 bases and 6 bases, there was a span of 20 bases. CDR3 size: 17 residues. The CDR3 coding sequence is TGTGCCAGCAGCTTGGCCTCTGGGGGGATCTCTCCGGATACGCAGTATTTT. This translates into CASSLASGGISPDTQYF.

V is TRBV18 and J is TRBJ2-3, with D perhaps TRBD2 (5 bases). Between the trimmed V and J ends, which lost 1 base and 6 bases, there was a span of 11 bases. Germline assignment: CDR1 KGHSH and CDR2 LQKENI. The CDR3 covers 14 residues. The CDR3 protein is CASSPLGSWDTQYF. The CDR3 DNA follows: TGTGCCAGCTCACCACTGGGGAGCTGGGATACGCAGTATTTT. The full variable domain, completed using reference TRBV18 and TRBJ2-3, is NAGVMQNPRHLVRRRGQEARLRCSPMKGHSHVYWYRQLPEEGLKFMVYLQKENIIDESGMPKERFSAEFPKEGPSILRIQQVVRGDSAAYFCASSPLGSWDTQYFGPGTRLTVL.

The chain carries TRBV19 and TRBJ1-3, with D possibly TRBD1 on 5 matching bases. This CDR3 has 17 residues. V lost 7 bases, J lost 2 bases, and 21 bases lay in between. Germline V gene lookup returns CDR1 LNHDA and CDR2 SQIVND (reference sequence). The CDR3 DNA follows: TGTGCCAGTATCCGACTCGGGGGGGTGTCAACTGGAAACACCATATATTTT. Its translation is CASIRLGGVSTGNTIYF.

As to this clone: Compared with germline, one end of the junction differs, possibly owing to a read error. The chain couples TRBV7-7 to TRBJ2-5; TRBD2 matches 15 bases. The CDR3 length is 17 residues. Germline V gene lookup returns CDR1 SSHAT and CDR2 FNYEAQ (reference sequence). CDR3 coding DNA: TGTGCTAGCAGCCCGGGGACTAGCGGGGGGCGAAGGGAGACCCAGTACTTC. This codes for CASSPGTSGGRRETQYF.

The chain is built from TRBV5-6 and TRBJ2-7; D is possibly TRBD2 (5 bases). CDR1 is SGHDT and CDR2 is YYEEEE in the germline V gene. V lost 0 bases and J lost 3, with 7 bases in between. There are 13 residues in the CDR3. The CDR3 here is CASSLGRVYEQYF. CDR3 DNA sequence: TGTGCCAGCAGCTTGGGGCGGGTCTACGAGCAGTACTTC.

The V call is TRBV9, the J call TRBJ2-2; TRBD2 might be the D (5 bases). Germline CDR1 and CDR2: SGDLS and YYNGEE. V was cut by 5 bases and J by 4 bases, with 12 bases left in between. This CDR3 comprises 14 residues. CDR3 sequence: CASSPPRGTGELFF. DNA for the CDR3: TGTGCCAGCAGTCCTCCCCGGGGCACCGGGGAGCTGTTTTTT.